The 20 T cell receptor beta chains presented below share a single source sample, sequenced in a study of radiotherapy plus CTLA-4 blockade in lung cancer. Clones were read by immunoSEQ multiplex PCR, and TCRdb kept only the in-frame ones, dropping some. The sample shows 75,000 to 100,000 clones, roughly 79% of them seen only once. The sequencing here drew on peripheral blood, taken from a patient treated with radiotherapy plus ipilimumab. These receptors all come from a human donor with non-small cell lung cancer who had a partial response to radiotherapy plus ipilimumab. Some clones in this sample may be carry-over from other donors' samples.

The chain couples TRBV2 to TRBJ1-1; possibly TRBD1 for D (5 bases). Trimming removed 2 bases at V and 8 bases at J, with 9 bases between. The CDR3 covers 12 residues. The germline gives CDR1 SNHLY, CDR2 FYNNEI. This CDR3 reads CASSEMGGEAFF. The CDR3 DNA sequence: TGTGCCAGCAGTGAAATGGGGGGGGAAGCTTTCTTT.

The gene calls are TRBV28 and TRBJ1-4; 11 bases are a match to TRBD1. The CDR3 is made up of 17 amino acids. J lost 4 bases, V lost 5 bases, and 9 bases had no gene match. Germline V gives CDR1 MDHEN, CDR2 SYDVKM. Written as DNA, the CDR3 is TGTGCCAGCAGTCCCGGGACAGGGGGGTCGGGTAATGAAAAACTGTTTTTT. It is translated as CASSPGTGGSGNEKLFF.

This clone was seen more than once but under ten times. The chain joins TRBV10-3 to TRBJ1-5; TRBD1 aligns across 8 bases. The CDR3 loop spans 19 amino acids. Germline CDR1 and CDR2: ENHRY and SYGVKD. V lost 0 bases and J lost 3; bases outside the gene matches: 13. The CDR3 reads CAISESYFFRTGINQPQHF. DNA for the CDR3: TGTGCCATCAGTGAGTCGTATTTTTTTAGGACAGGGATCAATCAGCCCCAGCATTTT.

Here the CDR3 reads CATQGPSGTGGELFF. The CDR3 DNA is TGTGCCACCCAAGGACCTAGCGGGACCGGCGGGGAGCTGTTTTTT. The V gene is TRBV27, the J gene TRBJ2-2; TRBD2 aligns across 9 bases. From germline, CDR1 is MNHEY and CDR2 SMNVEV (reference sequence). With V trimmed by 10 bases and J by 7 bases, 13 bases remained unmatched. The CDR3 sequence is 15 residues long.

The rearrangement joins TRBV5-1 to TRBJ2-3; 7 bases align to TRBD2. CDR1 SGHRS and CDR2 YFSETQ come from the germline V gene. CDR3 length: 16 amino acids. After removal of 0 bases from V and 1 base from J, the junction contained 5 bases not matched to a gene. The CDR3 sequence: CASSLAAGVGTDTQYF. As DNA, the CDR3 is TGCGCCAGCAGCTTGGCGGCGGGAGTGGGCACAGATACGCAGTATTTT.

V gene TRBV5-1 combines with J gene TRBJ2-1, with D possibly matching TRBD1 (6 bases). The V gene's germline CDR1 is SGHRS and CDR2 YFSETQ. This CDR3 is built from 13 residues. Trimming pared 7 bases from V and 9 bases from J, leaving 17 bases between. The CDR3 DNA follows: TGCGCCAGCCACAGGGATATGGGCAGTGAGCAGTTCTTC. This translates into CASHRDMGSEQFF.

The chain carries TRBV11-2 and TRBJ2-2, with D possibly TRBD2 on 6 matching bases. V was clipped by 5 bases and J by 5 bases, with 15 bases between them. From germline, CDR1 is SGHAT and CDR2 FQNNGV. This CDR3 has 15 amino acids. The CDR3 sequence is CASSPLGTGTGELFF. In DNA, the CDR3 is TGTGCCAGCAGCCCCCTTGGGACTGGTACCGGGGAGCTGTTTTTT.

The chain combines TRBV5-6 with TRBJ2-5; D gene uncertain. This CDR3 has 14 amino acids. CDR1 is SGHDT and CDR2 is YYEEEE in the germline V gene. V lost 2 bases and J lost 1, with 9 bases in between. The CDR3 nucleotides are TGTGCCAGCAGCTTTGTAAGTAGCCAAGAGACCCAGTACTTC. Residues: CASSFVSSQETQYF. Combining the CDR3 with reference TRBV5-6 and TRBJ2-5 gives the whole variable domain DAGVTQSPTHLIKTRGQQVTLRCSPKSGHDTVSWYQQALGQGPQFIFQYYEEEERQRGNFPDRFSGHQFPNYSSELNVNALLLGDSALYLCASSFVSSQETQYFGPGTRLLVL.

The chain employs TRBV6-5 and TRBJ1-2, with 8 nucleotides matching TRBD1. CDR1 and CDR2 (germline): MNHEY, SVGAGI. The CDR3 length is 13 residues. V gave up 6 bases and J gave up 8 bases; unmatched junction bases: 8. The CDR3 sequence is CASSRGQGGGYTF. CDR3 DNA sequence: TGTGCCAGCAGCCGAGGACAGGGCGGAGGCTACACCTTC.

The CDR3 loop is CASKEDGFYGYTF. The CDR3 DNA reads TGTGCCAGCAAGGAGGACGGATTCTATGGCTACACCTTC. The gene calls are TRBV2 and TRBJ1-2; D unresolved. Germline CDR1 and CDR2: SNHLY and FYNNEI. Deletions cut 7 bases from V and 4 bases from J, with 13 bases between. This CDR3 is built from 13 residues. The full variable domain, its missing parts supplied by reference TRBV2 and TRBJ1-2, is EPEVTQTPSHQVTQMGQEVILRCVPISNHLYFYWYRQILGQKVEFLVSFYNNEISEKSEIFDDQFSVERPDGSNFTLKIRSTKLEDSAMYFCASKEDGFYGYTFGSGTRLTVV.

V gene TRBV7-9 combines with J gene TRBJ2-3; 8 positions agree with TRBD2. The germline CDR1 and CDR2 sequences are SEHNR and FQNEAQ (reference sequence). The length of the CDR3 is 16 residues. The J segment lost 4 bases and the V segment lost 4 bases, leaving 10 bases of the junction unmatched. CDR3 sequence: CASSYLAGRGSDTQYF. In DNA, the CDR3 is TGTGCCAGCAGCTACTTAGCGGGAAGGGGCTCAGATACGCAGTATTTT.

This clone was seen many times. The chain joins TRBV7-2 to TRBJ2-4; possible D gene TRBD2, 7 bases. The length of the CDR3 is 15 residues. Trimming left V 0 bases short and J 8 bases short, with 14 bases between. Germline lookup yields CDR1 SGHTA and CDR2 FQGNSA. The CDR3 DNA follows: TGTGCCAGCAGCTTAGCGGGGGGGGCGCAAGACATTCAGTACTTC. The encoded protein is CASSLAGGAQDIQYF.

This sequence joins TRBV10-3 and TRBJ2-3; D might be TRBD1 (6 bases). The V gene's germline CDR1 is ENHRY and CDR2 SYGVKD. CDR3 length: 14 residues. V was cut by 6 bases and J by 2 bases, with 12 bases left in between. CDR3 sequence reads: CAISLSGDTDTQYF. For the CDR3, the DNA is TGTGCCATCAGCCTGTCAGGGGACACAGATACGCAGTATTTT.

The rearrangement joins TRBV28 to TRBJ1-1; 8 bases fit TRBD1. V dropped 5 bases and J dropped 4; count of bases not matched to a gene: 9. The germline V gene encodes CDR1 MDHEN and CDR2 SYDVKM. The CDR3 extends over 15 amino acids. The CDR3: CASSPRTGRGTEAFF. In DNA form, the CDR3 reads TGTGCCAGCAGTCCTCGGACAGGGCGGGGCACTGAAGCTTTCTTT.

The J gene is TRBJ2-3, the V gene TRBV19; D possibly corresponds to TRBD2 (6 bases). Trimming removed 2 bases from V and 7 bases from J, with 22 bases in between. CDR3 length: 17 amino acids. Per germline, CDR1 LNHDA and CDR2 SQIVND (reference sequence). The CDR3 spells CASSIQERAGPEYTQYF. The CDR3 DNA reads TGTGCCAGTAGTATACAAGAACGGGCGGGACCCGAGTATACGCAGTATTTT.

This chain uses TRBV5-8 with TRBJ2-4; no clear D. The CDR3 runs 14 residues. V lost 5 bases to trimming and J lost 0 bases, with 9 bases between them. The germline CDR1 and CDR2 sequences are SGHTS and YDEGEE. The CDR3 reads CASRRVLAKNIQYF. In DNA, the CDR3 is TGTGCCAGCAGGCGAGTGCTAGCCAAAAACATTCAGTACTTC.

V and J are TRBV9 and TRBJ1-6, with a weak D call TRBD1 (5 bases). Trimming shortened V by 0 bases and J by 2 bases, and 6 bases separated the two germline ends. From germline, CDR1 is SGDLS and CDR2 YYNGEE. This CDR3 is built from 15 residues. The CDR3 is CASSVGGAYNSPLHF. The CDR3 nucleotides read TGTGCCAGCAGCGTAGGGGGGGCCTATAATTCACCCCTCCACTTT.

J is TRBJ2-1 and V is TRBV9; 9 positions agree with TRBD2. The CDR3 length is 15 residues. CDR1 and CDR2 from the germline V gene are SGDLS and YYNGEE. The V gene end was trimmed by 0 bases and the J gene end by 7 bases; junction bases not matched to a gene: 5. The CDR3 sequence: CASSVEASGTNEQFF. As DNA, the CDR3 is TGTGCCAGCAGCGTAGAAGCTAGCGGGACGAATGAGCAGTTCTTC.

The chain has TRBV4-3 and TRBJ1-1, with unresolved D. The V end was cut by 1 base, the J end by 5 bases, with 11 bases between. The germline V gene has CDR1 LGHNA and CDR2 YSLEER. The CDR3 has 14 residues. CDR3 coding DNA: TGCGCCAGCAGCCAAGTGTCCCGGAGGACTGAAGCTTTCTTT. Translated: CASSQVSRRTEAFF.

The chain uses TRBV7-3 and TRBJ2-2; 8 bases map to TRBD2. V trimming: 4 bases; J trimming: 0 bases; junction bases outside the gene matches: 4. This CDR3 has 16 amino acids. From germline, CDR1 is SGHTA and CDR2 FQGTGA. This CDR3 is CASSSQGLANTGELFF. The CDR3, as DNA: TGTGCCAGCAGCTCCCAGGGACTAGCGAACACCGGGGAGCTGTTTTTT.